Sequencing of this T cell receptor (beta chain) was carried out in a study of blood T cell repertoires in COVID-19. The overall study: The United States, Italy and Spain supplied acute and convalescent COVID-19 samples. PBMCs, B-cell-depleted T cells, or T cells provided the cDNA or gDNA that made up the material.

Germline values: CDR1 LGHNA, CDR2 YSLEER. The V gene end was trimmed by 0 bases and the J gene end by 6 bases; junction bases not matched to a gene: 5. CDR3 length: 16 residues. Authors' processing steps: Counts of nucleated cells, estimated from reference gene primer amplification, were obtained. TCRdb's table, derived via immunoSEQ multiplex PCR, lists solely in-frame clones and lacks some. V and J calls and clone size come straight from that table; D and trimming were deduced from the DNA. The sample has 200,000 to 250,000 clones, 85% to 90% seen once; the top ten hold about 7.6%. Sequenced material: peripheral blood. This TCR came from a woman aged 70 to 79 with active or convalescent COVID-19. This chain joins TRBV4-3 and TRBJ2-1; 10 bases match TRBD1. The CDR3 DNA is TGCGCCAGCAGCCAAGATCGGGACAGGGGTCTCAATGAGCAGTTCTTC. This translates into CASSQDRDRGLNEQFF.